The 17 T cell receptor beta chains below all came from one sample that was sequenced in a study of cytomegalovirus exposure and HLA in healthy donors. Vbeta (60) and Jbeta (13) primers were used in the PCR. Data came from immunoSEQ multiplex PCR; TCRdb stores just in-frame clones and leaves some out. The repertoire includes about 140,000 clones, roughly 80% of them detected once, and 8.8% sits in the top ten. Sequenced input: PBMCs. The source is a woman between 45 and 60 years old in good health and CMV-seropositive.

In this sample, this clone turned up once. V gene TRBV7-9 combines with J gene TRBJ1-1; TRBD1 matches 8 bases. There are 16 residues in the CDR3. Per germline, CDR1 SEHNR and CDR2 FQNEAQ (reference sequence). J lost 11 bases, V lost 5 bases, and 19 bases had no gene match. The CDR3 is CASSPPGSDRGPQAFF. The CDR3 region has the DNA TGTGCCAGCAGCCCCCCCGGATCCGACAGGGGCCCCCAGGCTTTCTTT.

This chain joins TRBV7-9 and TRBJ1-1, with D possibly matching TRBD1 (5 bases). There are 14 residues in the CDR3. The V gene lost 1 base and the J gene lost 4 bases, with 10 bases spanning the gap. Per the germline V gene, CDR1 is SEHNR and CDR2 is FQNEAQ (reference sequence). This CDR3 reads CASSLDGATTEAFF. The DNA of the CDR3 is TGTGCCAGCAGCTTAGATGGGGCCACCACTGAAGCTTTCTTT. The entire variable domain, with the rest obtained from reference TRBV7-9 and TRBJ1-1, is as follows: DTGVSQNPRHKITKRGQNVTFRCDPISEHNRLYWYRQTLGQGPEFLTYFQNEAQLEKSRLLSDRFSAERPKGSFSTLEIQRTEQGDSAMYLCASSLDGATTEAFFGQGTRLTVV.

A note on this clone: The same CDR3 also results from other DNA sequences found in this sample. J is TRBJ1-5 and V is TRBV27; TRBD1 is a possible D gene (5 bases). Looked up from germline, CDR1 is MNHEY and CDR2 is SMNVEV (reference sequence). The V end was cut by 3 bases, the J end by 6 bases, with 9 bases between. The CDR3 loop spans 13 amino acids. CDR3 in DNA: TGTGCCAGCAGTTTGGGGGGAGGTCAGCCCCAGCATTTT. Translating gives CASSLGGGQPQHF.

The genes are TRBV9 and TRBJ1-3; D is unclear. Germline loops: CDR1 SGDLS, CDR2 YYNGEE. Trimming removed 0 bases from V and 2 bases from J, with 9 bases in between. CDR3 length: 15 residues. The CDR3 coding sequence is TGTGCCAGCAGCGTAGATCAAACAGCTGGAAACACCATATATTTT. It specifies CASSVDQTAGNTIYF.

As to this clone: The junction and the germline gene differ at one end; a read error may be behind it. Distinct nucleotide sequences in the sample also encode this CDR3. The gene calls are TRBV6-1 and TRBJ1-4, with D perhaps TRBD1 (6 bases). CDR3 length equals 15 residues. CDR1 and CDR2 (germline): MNHNS, SASEGT. In nucleotides, the CDR3 is TGTGCCAGCAGTGGGGGAGGGGGGGTTCGGGAAAAGCTGTTTTTT. This gives the protein CASSGGGGVREKLFF.

The chain is built from TRBV5-1 and TRBJ2-1; 11 bases line up with TRBD2. The junction had 5 bases not matched to a gene; V was cut back by 2 bases and J by 4 bases. The germline V gene has CDR1 SGHRS and CDR2 YFSETQ. The CDR3 extends over 16 amino acids. The CDR3 reads CASSFQLAGVYNEQFF. CDR3 DNA sequence: TGCGCCAGCAGCTTTCAACTAGCGGGGGTTTACAATGAGCAGTTCTTC.

The rearrangement joins TRBV27 to TRBJ2-2; 8 nucleotides match TRBD2. V was clipped by 0 bases and J by 6 bases; unmatched bases: 6. CDR1 and CDR2 from the germline V gene are MNHEY and SMNVEV (reference sequence). This CDR3 has 16 residues. DNA for the CDR3: TGTGCCAGCAGTTTATCGCCCGGGGGGGTGGCCGGGGAGCTGTTTTTT. Encoded protein: CASSLSPGGVAGELFF.

CDR3 protein: CASSSNQETQYF. The CDR3 DNA is TGTGCCAGCAGTTCTAACCAAGAGACCCAGTACTTC. J is TRBJ2-5 and V is TRBV6-5; D gene ambiguous. V lost 4 bases and J 0 bases, leaving 3 bases between the germline ends. The V gene's germline CDR1 is MNHEY and CDR2 SVGAGI. The CDR3 sequence is 12 residues long.

For this clone: The junction does not match germline at one end; this may be a read error. The rearrangement joins TRBV5-1 to TRBJ2-7; TRBD1 agrees at 8 bases. The CDR3 has 15 residues. Germline V CDR1 and CDR2: SGHRS, YFSETQ. The CDR3 is CASSLDAGGSNEQYF. As DNA, the CDR3 is TGCGCCAGCAGCTTGGATGCAGGGGGCTCCAACGAGCAGTACTTC.

This clone occurred once. This sequence joins TRBV5-8 and TRBJ1-2, with D possibly matching TRBD1 (6 bases). Between the trimmed V and J ends, which lost 3 bases and 4 bases, there was a span of 16 bases. Per the germline V gene, CDR1 is SGHTS and CDR2 is YDEGEE. This CDR3 is 15 amino acids long. Here the CDR3 DNA reads TGTGCCAGCAGCTCTTACGGACAGTTTCCCTATGGCTACACCTTC. It is translated as CASSSYGQFPYGYTF.

This rearrangement joins TRBV6-1 to TRBJ1-5; 7 bases line up with TRBD1. This CDR3 region has 15 residues. J gave up 2 bases and V 2 bases, and 3 bases lay outside the gene matches. Looked up from germline, CDR1 is MNHNS and CDR2 is SASEGT. In nucleotides, the CDR3 is TGTGCCAGCAGTGAAAGGGGGACAGGCAATCAGCCCCAGCATTTT. This sequence encodes CASSERGTGNQPQHF.

The gene calls are TRBV18 and TRBJ2-3, with 11 positions matching TRBD2. V trimming: 3 bases; J trimming: 5 bases; junction bases outside the gene matches: 7. Germline V gene data show CDR1 as KGHSH and CDR2 as LQKENI. The length of the CDR3 is 16 residues. As DNA, the CDR3 is TGTGCCAGCTCACCGCCTAGCGGGGGGCGTGGAGATACGCAGTATTTT. Amino acids: CASSPPSGGRGDTQYF.

The rearrangement joins TRBV28 to TRBJ2-5; no firm D call. V lost 3 bases, J lost 5 bases, and 10 bases lay in between. The CDR3 totals 13 residues. The germline CDR1 and CDR2 sequences are MDHEN and SYDVKM. CDR3 loop: CASSFRVGETQYF. The DNA for the CDR3 is TGTGCCAGCAGTTTTAGAGTCGGGGAGACCCAGTACTTC.

The chain uses TRBV27 and TRBJ1-5; D is possibly TRBD1 (5 bases). Germline CDR1 MNHEY, CDR2 SMNVEV (reference sequence). The CDR3 loop spans 14 amino acids. V lost 6 bases, J lost 5 bases, and 14 bases lay in between. CDR3 nucleotides: TGTGCCAGCAGGCCTGCGATGGGGCATCAGCCCCAGCATTTT. It specifies CASRPAMGHQPQHF.

The genes are TRBV6-5 and TRBJ1-2; no definite D call. The germline V gene has CDR1 MNHEY and CDR2 SVGAGI. This CDR3 is built from 15 residues. V shed 6 bases and J shed 4 bases, with 18 bases lying between them. As DNA, the CDR3 is TGTGCCAGCAGCACACACGGCACAGAACCCTATGGCTACACCTTC. Its translation is CASSTHGTEPYGYTF.

This sequence joins TRBV18 and TRBJ2-5, with TRBD2 identical over 8 bases. The CDR3 length is 14 residues. The V gene's germline CDR1 is KGHSH and CDR2 LQKENI. The trim removed 6 bases at V and 5 bases at J, leaving 8 bases unmatched. DNA for the CDR3: TGTGCCAGCTCTCCCGGGACTAGGACGGAGACCCAGTACTTC. Encoded protein: CASSPGTRTETQYF. Variable domain in full (rest from reference TRBV18 and TRBJ2-5): NAGVMQNPRHLVRRRGQEARLRCSPMKGHSHVYWYRQLPEEGLKFMVYLQKENIIDESGMPKERFSAEFPKEGPSILRIQQVVRGDSAAYFCASSPGTRTETQYFGPGTRLLVL.

The rearrangement joins TRBV6-4 to TRBJ2-3; D not resolved. V was pared by 3 bases and J by 0 bases, with 7 bases between. This CDR3 comprises 14 residues. CDR1 and CDR2 (germline): MRHNA, SNTAGT. The CDR3 reads CASSDGPSTDTQYF. DNA for the CDR3: TGTGCCAGCAGTGATGGCCCTAGCACAGATACGCAGTATTTT.